The clone carrying this TCR beta chain has just a few counts. As yet, its antigen is unknown. This specimen belongs to a study of CD4 T cells in relation to SARS-CoV-2 and coronaviruses. Study context: ViraFEST: approximately ten-day antigen culture of PBMCs, then TCR beta CDR3 sequencing. The restricting HLA molecule for shared crossreactive spike epitopes was mapped.

The unexposed donors gave CD4+ T cells in 2011-2018, prior to COVID-19. Isolation of CD4+ T cells took place after about 9 days in culture. Cells permitting, SARS-CoV-2 S/N and four cold-coronavirus spikes were tested on unexposed-donor CD4+ T cells. Fresh IL-2 medium replaced half the medium on days 3 and 7. The J segment lost 4 bases and the V segment lost 5 bases, leaving 8 bases of the junction unmatched. Germline V gene data show CDR1 as SGHVS and CDR2 as FQNEAQ. CDR3 length equals 15 residues. The table came from immunoSEQ multiplex PCR; TCRdb's copy has only in-frame clones and leaves some out. The table shows approximately 21,000 clones, with more than 70% occurring only once.

The sequenced sample was CD4+ T cells from PBMCs, cultured in vitro. The chain carries TRBV7-8 and TRBJ1-3; 7 nucleotides match TRBD1. The sequence came from a human donor in good health. The DNA for the CDR3 is TGTGCCAGCAGCCCCGCAGACAGGGTGGGAAACACCATATATTTT. This encodes CASSPADRVGNTIYF.